This paragraph covers one T cell receptor (beta chain) sequence. Its specificity is not known. These data originate in a study of T cell repertoires in cytomegalovirus infection. The overall study: As its CMV epitopes, the study selected recently identified HLA-C-restricted and well-studied HLA-B-restricted targets. Both a matching HLA type and CMV infection were indicated by public TCR beta signatures. Study-level findings and limits: The cumulative frequency of public TCR beta families identified carriers of CMV plus the relevant HLA. The ex vivo response was dominated by HLA-C-restricted CMV-specific TCR beta clonotypes.

Trimming shortened V by 4 bases and J by 8 bases, and 14 bases separated the two germline ends. This CDR3 comprises 13 residues. CDR1 and CDR2 from the germline V gene are SGHVS and FNYEAQ. Using its own MiXCR run on the reads, TCRdb lists one record per CDR3 protein. The repertoire includes some 800,000 distinct CDR3 sequences, 30% to 35% of them detected once, and roughly 12% sits in the top ten. This TCR came from a human donor in good health (CMV status not recorded). Some clones in this sample may be carry-over from other donors' samples. This sequence joins TRBV7-6 and TRBJ1-2; D remains unclear. The sample here was cultured CD8+ T cells from PBMCs, taken from culture after CMV antigen stimulation. The CDR3 DNA sequence: TGTGCCAGCAGCTCCCGCAAGCTTAAGGGCTACACCTTC. Translation gives CASSSRKLKGYTF.